A selection of T cell receptor beta chains follows, all from one sample in a study of blood T cell repertoires in COVID-19. Clones were read by immunoSEQ multiplex PCR, and TCRdb kept only the in-frame ones, dropping some. The repertoire consists of some 260,000 clones, with approximately 90% occurring once and the leading ten covering 1.9%. What was sequenced was PBMCs or T cells enriched from blood (not recorded which). These receptors were collected from a woman aged 18-29 years who had recovered from COVID-19. CDR3s include the opening cysteine and the closing phenylalanine or tryptophan. Each record gives: clone size, D gene, V gene, J gene, CDR3 DNA, CDR3 protein. A D gene is named only where the DNA matches it firmly. Clone sizes are given selectively: once, few, many, or a class where the clone is expanded.

clone_size: -; d_call: TRBD1; v_call: TRBV5-1; j_call: TRBJ1-1; cdr3_nt: TGCGCCAGCAGCGACCGGGACAGGAACACTGAAGCTTTCTTT; cdr3_aa: CASSDRDRNTEAFF
clone_size: -; d_call: TRBD2; v_call: TRBV2; j_call: TRBJ2-7; cdr3_nt: TGTGCCAGCAGTACGGGGACTAGTGACGAGCAGTACTTC; cdr3_aa: CASSTGTSDEQYF
clone_size: once; d_call: TRBD1; v_call: TRBV6-2/TRBV6-3; j_call: TRBJ1-2; cdr3_nt: TGTGCCAGCAGCCGACAGGGGGCCATCTATGGCTACACCTTC; cdr3_aa: CASSRQGAIYGYTF
clone_size: -; d_call: TRBD1; v_call: TRBV29-1; j_call: TRBJ2-4; cdr3_nt: TGCAGCGTCATAACAGGGGGACCAGAGATTCAGTACTTC; cdr3_aa: CSVITGGPEIQYF
clone_size: -; d_call: -; v_call: TRBV6-5; j_call: TRBJ1-4; cdr3_nt: TGTGCCAGCTCGCGGGGAACGCGTGCTGAAAAACTGTTTTTT; cdr3_aa: CASSRGTRAEKLFF
clone_size: -; d_call: TRBD2; v_call: TRBV10-3; j_call: TRBJ2-3; cdr3_nt: TGTGCCATAACCTCCGGGACTAGCGGCACAGATACGCAGTATTTT; cdr3_aa: CAITSGTSGTDTQYF
clone_size: -; d_call: -; v_call: TRBV19; j_call: TRBJ1-2; cdr3_nt: TGTGCCAGTAGTATGTGGCAGGATATTAACTATGGCTACACCTTC; cdr3_aa: CASSMWQDINYGYTF
clone_size: -; d_call: -; v_call: TRBV14; j_call: TRBJ2-7; cdr3_nt: TGTGCCAGCAGCCAAGGGAGGGGCTACGAGCAGTACTTC; cdr3_aa: CASSQGRGYEQYF
clone_size: -; d_call: -; v_call: TRBV4-2; j_call: TRBJ2-1; cdr3_nt: TGTGCCAGCAGCCAGAGACTCGGTGCCGATGAGCAGTTCTTC; cdr3_aa: CASSQRLGADEQFF
clone_size: -; d_call: -; v_call: TRBV5-1; j_call: TRBJ1-3; cdr3_nt: TGCGCCAGCAGCTTGTCCGGGGGGAACTCTGGAAACACCATATATTTT; cdr3_aa: CASSLSGGNSGNTIYF
clone_size: -; d_call: -; v_call: TRBV5-1; j_call: TRBJ2-5; cdr3_nt: TGCGCCAGCAGCTTGGCTGGTAGGGGGGAGACCCAGTACTTC; cdr3_aa: CASSLAGRGETQYF
clone_size: -; d_call: TRBD1; v_call: TRBV29-1; j_call: TRBJ1-2; cdr3_nt: TGCAGCGTTGCGGGGGTAGACAGGGCCACCTATGGCTACACCTTC; cdr3_aa: CSVAGVDRATYGYTF
clone_size: once; d_call: -; v_call: TRBV28; j_call: TRBJ2-5; cdr3_nt: TGTGCCAGCAGCAGGGGGAGGGAGACCCAGTACTTC; cdr3_aa: CASSRGRETQYF
clone_size: -; d_call: TRBD2; v_call: TRBV10-3; j_call: TRBJ2-3; cdr3_nt: TGTGCCATCAGTCAACTAGCGGGGGCGGGAGATACGCAGTATTTT; cdr3_aa: CAISQLAGAGDTQYF
clone_size: -; d_call: TRBD1; v_call: TRBV10-3; j_call: TRBJ2-1; cdr3_nt: TGTGCCATCAGTGAGTCGAGGGGGCCCAATTACAATGAGCAGTTCTTC; cdr3_aa: CAISESRGPNYNEQFF
clone_size: -; d_call: -; v_call: TRBV4-1; j_call: TRBJ1-5; cdr3_nt: TGCGCCAGCAGCCATCTCAAGGGGGGGCAGCCCCAGCATTTT; cdr3_aa: CASSHLKGGQPQHF
clone_size: -; d_call: -; v_call: TRBV12-3/TRBV12-4; j_call: TRBJ2-1; cdr3_nt: TGTGCCAGCGGACAAAACAATGAGCAGTTCTTC; cdr3_aa: CASGQNNEQFF
clone_size: -; d_call: -; v_call: TRBV4-1; j_call: TRBJ2-3; cdr3_nt: TGCGCCAGCAGCCACCCCCAGGGATCTAGCACAGATACGCAGTATTTT; cdr3_aa: CASSHPQGSSTDTQYF
clone_size: -; d_call: TRBD1; v_call: TRBV5-1; j_call: TRBJ1-5; cdr3_nt: TGCGCCAGCAGGCCGGACAGGGACCAGCCCCAGCATTTT; cdr3_aa: CASRPDRDQPQHF
clone_size: -; d_call: TRBD1; v_call: TRBV24-1; j_call: TRBJ1-1; cdr3_nt: TGTGCCACCAGTGATGGGACAGGTATGAACACTGAAGCTTTCTTT; cdr3_aa: CATSDGTGMNTEAFF
clone_size: once; d_call: -; v_call: TRBV5-8; j_call: TRBJ1-1; cdr3_nt: TGTGCCAGCAGCCGCACAACAGGGCTGATGAACACTGAAGCTTTCTTT; cdr3_aa: CASSRTTGLMNTEAFF
clone_size: -; d_call: -; v_call: TRBV7-3; j_call: TRBJ2-7; cdr3_nt: TGTGCCAGCAGCTTATCCGGGACCCCAGGCAAAGGGGGGTACTTC; cdr3_aa: CASSLSGTPGKGGYF
clone_size: -; d_call: -; v_call: TRBV11-2; j_call: TRBJ1-1; cdr3_nt: TGTGCCAGCAGCCCCCGAACGGGGTCCACTGAAGCTTTCTTT; cdr3_aa: CASSPRTGSTEAFF
clone_size: -; d_call: TRBD1; v_call: TRBV27; j_call: TRBJ2-2; cdr3_nt: TGTGCCAGCAGCGACCGGGACAGGGGATACGGGGAGCTGTTTTTT; cdr3_aa: CASSDRDRGYGELFF
clone_size: -; d_call: TRBD2; v_call: TRBV27; j_call: TRBJ2-7; cdr3_nt: TGTGCCAGCAGTTTACTACCTAGCGGTTACGAGCAGTACTTC; cdr3_aa: CASSLLPSGYEQYF
clone_size: -; d_call: -; v_call: TRBV27; j_call: TRBJ2-6; cdr3_nt: TGTGCCAGCAGTCCCGGGTTAGCTGGGGCCAACGTCCTGACTTTC; cdr3_aa: CASSPGLAGANVLTF
clone_size: once; d_call: -; v_call: TRBV1; j_call: TRBJ2-2; cdr3_nt: TGCACCAGCAGCCAAGTTGGGGGGGCCGACACCGGGGAGCTGTTTTTT; cdr3_aa: CTSSQVGGADTGELFF
clone_size: once; d_call: -; v_call: TRBV2; j_call: TRBJ2-7; cdr3_nt: TGTGCCAGCCTTCGGAGCGGCGGAGCGTACGAGCAGTACTTC; cdr3_aa: CASLRSGGAYEQYF
clone_size: -; d_call: -; v_call: TRBV25-1; j_call: TRBJ1-1; cdr3_nt: TGTGCCAGCAGTCTCCGGGAGAACACTGAAGCTTTCTTT; cdr3_aa: CASSLRENTEAFF
clone_size: -; d_call: TRBD2; v_call: TRBV7-3; j_call: TRBJ2-5; cdr3_nt: TGTGCCAGCAGCTTAGTGGGACTAGGAGGCCAAGAGACCCAGTACTTC; cdr3_aa: CASSLVGLGGQETQYF
clone_size: -; d_call: -; v_call: TRBV5-1; j_call: TRBJ1-2; cdr3_nt: TGCGCCAGCAGCCCTAGTCAGGGTGGCTATGGCTACACCTTC; cdr3_aa: CASSPSQGGYGYTF
clone_size: -; d_call: -; v_call: TRBV7-9; j_call: TRBJ1-2; cdr3_nt: TGTGCCAGCAGTATAGGGGGTTCTGACTACACCTTC; cdr3_aa: CASSIGGSDYTF
clone_size: -; d_call: TRBD2; v_call: TRBV18; j_call: TRBJ2-1; cdr3_nt: TGTGCCAGCTCACCTTTTCAACTAACGAGAAGCGGGGGGTCCGAGCAGTTCTTC; cdr3_aa: CASSPFQLTRSGGSEQFF
clone_size: -; d_call: -; v_call: TRBV27; j_call: TRBJ2-3; cdr3_nt: TGTGCCAGCAGTGGGGGCGGCGGTTCCGGGCGAATCACAGATACGCAGTATTTT; cdr3_aa: CASSGGGGSGRITDTQYF
clone_size: -; d_call: TRBD1; v_call: TRBV10-3; j_call: TRBJ1-1; cdr3_nt: TGTGCCATCAGTGGTAGGACAGGGGGACCCTCGGGGACTGAAGCTTTCTTT; cdr3_aa: CAISGRTGGPSGTEAFF
clone_size: -; d_call: -; v_call: TRBV6-6; j_call: TRBJ2-7; cdr3_nt: TGTGCCAGCAGTTACTCGTGGCGGGGAATCTCCTACGAGCAGTACTTC; cdr3_aa: CASSYSWRGISYEQYF
clone_size: -; d_call: TRBD2; v_call: TRBV27; j_call: TRBJ2-4; cdr3_nt: TGTGCCAGCACTCCGGGGGGAGGCATTCAGTACTTC; cdr3_aa: CASTPGGGIQYF
clone_size: -; d_call: TRBD2; v_call: TRBV9; j_call: TRBJ2-7; cdr3_nt: TGTGCCAGCAGCTCCGGGACTAGCGTACACTACGAGCAGTACTTC; cdr3_aa: CASSSGTSVHYEQYF
clone_size: -; d_call: -; v_call: TRBV7-2; j_call: TRBJ2-1; cdr3_nt: TGTGCCAGCAGCTTAGCTGTTGGCAGGGCAAACTCCTACAATGAGCAGTTCTTC; cdr3_aa: CASSLAVGRANSYNEQFF
clone_size: -; d_call: TRBD2; v_call: TRBV7-9; j_call: TRBJ2-3; cdr3_nt: TGTGCCAGCAGCTTCAGCGGGAGTACAGATACGCAGTATTTT; cdr3_aa: CASSFSGSTDTQYF
clone_size: -; d_call: TRBD1; v_call: TRBV28; j_call: TRBJ1-3; cdr3_nt: TGTGCCAGCAGTCGACGGGACAGACCATCCACCATATATTTT; cdr3_aa: CASSRRDRPSTIYF
clone_size: -; d_call: TRBD2; v_call: TRBV7-2; j_call: TRBJ2-2; cdr3_nt: TGTGCCAGCAGCTTAAATCCAGCGGGGGGCACCGGGGAGCTGTTTTTT; cdr3_aa: CASSLNPAGGTGELFF
clone_size: few; d_call: -; v_call: TRBV12-3/TRBV12-4; j_call: TRBJ1-2; cdr3_nt: TGTGCCAGCAGGCCGCCCCAGGGAGGCTACACCTTC; cdr3_aa: CASRPPQGGYTF
clone_size: -; d_call: TRBD1; v_call: TRBV18; j_call: TRBJ1-5; cdr3_nt: TGTGCCAGCTCAAAGACCGGGACAGAGAGACCCAATCAGCCCCAGCATTTT; cdr3_aa: CASSKTGTERPNQPQHF
clone_size: -; d_call: -; v_call: TRBV19; j_call: TRBJ1-5; cdr3_nt: TGTGCCAGTAGTGCCCCGGGACAACTTAAAAGCTATAGCAATCAGCCCCAGCATTTT; cdr3_aa: CASSAPGQLKSYSNQPQHF
clone_size: few; d_call: TRBD2; v_call: TRBV3-1/TRBV3-2; j_call: TRBJ2-7; cdr3_nt: TGTGCCAGCAGCCCTACCTGGGGGGGATACGAGCAGTACTTC; cdr3_aa: CASSPTWGGYEQYF
clone_size: -; d_call: -; v_call: TRBV7-3; j_call: TRBJ1-1; cdr3_nt: TGTGCCAGCAGAAAACCGCCCCGGGGTGAAGCTTTCTTT; cdr3_aa: CASRKPPRGEAFF
clone_size: -; d_call: -; v_call: TRBV5-1; j_call: TRBJ2-7; cdr3_nt: TGCGCCAGCAGCTTGGCCAGGGCTTACGAGCAGTACTTC; cdr3_aa: CASSLARAYEQYF
clone_size: -; d_call: -; v_call: TRBV28; j_call: TRBJ1-5; cdr3_nt: TGTGCCAGCAGTTTCGTAGGGGGTAGCAATCAGCCCCAGCATTTT; cdr3_aa: CASSFVGGSNQPQHF
clone_size: -; d_call: TRBD1; v_call: TRBV14; j_call: TRBJ1-2; cdr3_nt: TGTGCCAGCAGCCGAGACAGGGTCCGGGGGGGCTACACCTTC; cdr3_aa: CASSRDRVRGGYTF
clone_size: -; d_call: -; v_call: TRBV11-1; j_call: TRBJ2-3; cdr3_nt: TGTGCCAGCAGCTTAGACTCGCGCCCAGATACGCAGTATTTT; cdr3_aa: CASSLDSRPDTQYF
clone_size: -; d_call: TRBD2; v_call: TRBV7-8; j_call: TRBJ2-7; cdr3_nt: TGTGCCAGCAGCTCCTTAGCGGGGGCGGGCTACGAGCAGTACTTC; cdr3_aa: CASSSLAGAGYEQYF
clone_size: once; d_call: TRBD2; v_call: TRBV7-3; j_call: TRBJ2-3; cdr3_nt: TGTGCCAGCAGCGGAACGGGGACTAGCGGGAGGGGATTGGCAGATACGCAGTATTTT; cdr3_aa: CASSGTGTSGRGLADTQYF
clone_size: once; d_call: -; v_call: TRBV28; j_call: TRBJ1-2; cdr3_nt: TGTGCCAGCAGTTCCGTAAACGGGGGCTACACCTTC; cdr3_aa: CASSSVNGGYTF
clone_size: -; d_call: TRBD2; v_call: TRBV11-2; j_call: TRBJ2-7; cdr3_nt: TGTGCCAGCAGCAAGAGGACTAGCGAGACCGGTACCTACGAGCAGTACTTC; cdr3_aa: CASSKRTSETGTYEQYF